The 8 T cell receptor beta chains in this list originate from one sample, sequenced in a study of a mutant IDH1 vaccine in newly diagnosed glioma (dated by TCRdb to 2020 to 2022). Receptors were amplified or captured by the immunoSEQ multiplex PCR assay. As stored in TCRdb, this immuneACCESS dataset retains in-frame rearrangements with V and J assigned. A fraction of the clones does not appear; measured against another copy, unresolved V genes explain less than half of the discrepancy, and the remainder lacks a known reason. The sample has roughly 38,000 clones on record, around 91% of them singletons. Clones ranked in the top ten supply approximately 1.6% of the sample. The meaning of the sample's time point label: week 35, safety follow-up. Each vaccine dose was 300 ug of a 20-mer mutant IDH1 peptide in Montanide, given subcutaneously with topical imiquimod. No antigen has been assigned to these receptors.

Sequencing was performed on PBMCs, taken from a glioma patient whose treatment included an IDH1 peptide vaccine. Receptor source: a man in his forties or fifties with glioma.

The CDR3 loop reads CASTRDRTDTQYF. DNA for the CDR3: TGTGCCAGTACCCGGGACCGAACAGATACGCAGTATTTT. The V and J genes are TRBV19 and TRBJ2-3, with D possibly called TRBD1 or TRBD2 (5 bases each). The CDR3 spans 13 residues. The V gene lost 7 bases and the J gene lost 3 bases, with 11 bases spanning the gap. In germline, CDR1 is LNHDA, CDR2 SQIVND (reference sequence).

CDR3 DNA: TGCAGCGCAGGACAGGGTTCTCCTGAAGCTTTCTTT. Translated: CSAGQGSPEAFF. The chain couples TRBV29-1 to TRBJ1-1; 8 bases fit TRBD1. Unmatched junction bases numbered 7, after V lost 7 bases and J lost 6 bases. The CDR3 runs 12 residues. Germline assignment: CDR1 SQVTM and CDR2 ANQGSEA.

This chain joins TRBV4-1 and TRBJ2-5; no firm D call. Trimming pared 1 base from V and 5 bases from J, leaving 8 bases between. Looked up from germline, CDR1 is MGHRA and CDR2 is YSYEKL. The CDR3 has 13 residues. CDR3 DNA sequence: TGCGCCAGCAGCCAAGTTACCCGGGAGACCCAGTACTTC. As protein: CASSQVTRETQYF.

The chain's CDR3 is CASSGLEAYNEQFF. Written as DNA, the CDR3 is TGTGCCAGCAGCGGACTAGAGGCCTACAATGAGCAGTTCTTC. V and J are TRBV27 and TRBJ2-1, with 7 bases fitting TRBD2. V was clipped by 6 bases and J by 2 bases; unmatched bases: 4. Per germline, CDR1 MNHEY and CDR2 SMNVEV (reference sequence). The CDR3 contains 14 residues.

The rearrangement links TRBV5-6 to TRBJ1-2; TRBD1 matches 7 bases. The CDR3 is 17 amino acids. V lost 1 base, J lost 2 bases, and 11 bases stayed unmatched. CDR1 SGHDT and CDR2 YYEEEE come from the germline V gene. CDR3 DNA: TGTGCCAGCAGCTTGTTACCCCCCGGGACAGACAACTATGGCTACACCTTC. Translation: CASSLLPPGTDNYGYTF.

This rearrangement joins TRBV2 to TRBJ2-3; 7 bases align to TRBD2. CDR1 is SNHLY, CDR2 FYNNEI, per germline. V was pared by 3 bases and J by 4 bases, with 10 bases of the junction left unmatched. The length of the CDR3 is 16 residues. CDR3 coding DNA: TGTGCCAGCAGTGAGATTCTGCGGGAGACCCCAGATACGCAGTATTTT. Its protein is CASSEILRETPDTQYF.

The rearrangement uses TRBV2 and TRBJ1-2; maybe TRBD1 (5 bases). Trimming pared 6 bases from V and 1 base from J, leaving 18 bases between. The CDR3 loop spans 16 amino acids. The germline gives CDR1 SNHLY, CDR2 FYNNEI. CDR3 sequence: CASRVPGGNYNYGYTF. The CDR3 DNA reads TGTGCCAGCAGGGTCCCTGGGGGGAATTATAACTATGGCTACACCTTC.

The chain couples TRBV7-2 to TRBJ1-2, with 9 bases aligning to TRBD1. CDR3 length: 16 amino acids. Looked up from germline, CDR1 is SGHTA and CDR2 is FQGNSA. J gave up 4 bases and V 5 bases, and 11 bases lay outside the gene matches. The CDR3, as DNA: TGTGCCAGCAGCAACTTTCCGGGACAGGGTCGCTATGGCTACACCTTC. Translation: CASSNFPGQGRYGYTF.